This entry describes one TCR beta chain. This sample was taken from a study of blood T cell repertoires in COVID-19. Study information: Donors in the United States, Italy and Spain gave samples during acute or convalescent COVID-19. PBMCs, B-cell-depleted T cells, or T cells provided the cDNA or gDNA that made up the material.

V lost 4 bases and J 6 bases, leaving 8 bases between the germline ends. Germline V CDR1 and CDR2: SEHNR, FQNEAQ (reference sequence). This CDR3 contains 12 residues. Original methodology: Amplification of reference gene primers provided the estimated nucleated cell counts. The protocol was immunoSEQ multiplex PCR, while the TCRdb copy is restricted to in-frame clones and leaves out a portion. That table gives V, J and clone size, and the DNA gave D and trimming. Among roughly 250,000 clones, around 85% were seen once, and the ten largest hold roughly a tenth. The receptor was isolated from a woman aged 80 or over with acute or convalescent COVID-19. The rearrangement uses TRBV7-9 and TRBJ2-3; D not resolved. The sample was peripheral blood. The CDR3 DNA follows: TGTGCCAGCAGCTCATTGCGGGATACGCAGTATTTT. Protein product: CASSSLRDTQYF.